This T cell receptor beta chain was captured in a study of blood T cell repertoires in COVID-19. Overall study: The samples span acute and convalescent COVID-19 from the United States, Italy and Spain.

V was pared by 5 bases and J by 9 bases, with 11 bases between. Germline V gene lookup returns CDR1 PRHDT and CDR2 FYEKMQ (reference sequence). The CDR3 is made up of 13 amino acids. Libraries were prepared by immunoSEQ multiplex PCR; TCRdb keeps only in-frame clonotypes and omits some of them. The repertoire consists of some 230,000 clones, with around 83% occurring once and the leading ten covering around 8%. Patients from Seattle were sampled longitudinally, starting during active infection. The chain couples TRBV13 to TRBJ1-6; perhaps TRBD1 as D (6 bases). The specimen sequenced was peripheral blood. The source of this sequence is an elderly woman with COVID-19, enrolled during active disease. CDR3 DNA sequence: TGTGCCAGCAGCCCTGGACAGTTTTCACCCCTCCACTTT. Translation gives CASSPGQFSPLHF.